These 3 T cell receptor beta chains came from one sample sequenced in a study of shared clonotypes between healthy human individuals (dated by TCRdb to the early 2020s). The library was prepared using the immunoSEQ multiplex PCR assay. What TCRdb holds here is the immuneACCESS table cut down to in-frame rearrangements. Part of the clones is not present; checked against another copy, under half of the missing clones reflect an unresolved V gene, and the others are unexplained. Present in this sample are millions of clones, more than 90% of which were seen just once. 0.13% to 0.15% of the sample comes from the top ten. Sequences were obtained from naive CD4+ T cells sorted from blood. In the paper's terms, the cell subset or site label means: CD45RA+ positively selected. These receptors were obtained from a man younger than 35 in good health.

The J gene is TRBJ2-3, the V gene TRBV13, with TRBD2 matching 14 bases. Trimming took 5 bases from V and 4 from J; bases not matched to a gene: 8. CDR1 PRHDT and CDR2 FYEKMQ come from the germline V gene (reference sequence). The CDR3 is 17 residues long. The CDR3 bases are TGTGCCAGCAGCCGCCCGACTAGCGGGAGGGTTGCAGATACGCAGTATTTT. Residues: CASSRPTSGRVADTQYF.

The chain couples TRBV2 to TRBJ1-2; maybe TRBD1 (5 bases). The V end lost 6 bases, the J end lost 2 bases, and 13 bases lay between the germline ends. This CDR3 is built from 14 residues. Germline assignment: CDR1 SNHLY and CDR2 FYNNEI. The CDR3 DNA follows: TGTGCCAGCAGCAGGGAACCAGGGAACTATGGCTACACCTTC. It encodes CASSREPGNYGYTF.

The chain employs TRBV6-5 and TRBJ1-5; D perhaps matches TRBD1 (5 bases). This CDR3 region has 14 residues. Per germline, CDR1 MNHEY and CDR2 SVGAGI. Trimming took 6 bases from V and 0 from J, leaving 9 bases between them. CDR3 DNA: TGTGCCAGCAGGGGTGGGGCTAGCAATCAGCCCCAGCATTTT. It yields the protein CASRGGASNQPQHF.